One sample yielded the 22 T cell receptor beta chains listed below, sequenced in a study of a mutant IDH1 vaccine in newly diagnosed glioma. Sample time point: week 5, during vaccination. In the vaccine, a single dose held 300 ug of the mutant IDH1 20-mer peptide, along with topical imiquimod. Data came from immunoSEQ multiplex PCR; TCRdb stores just in-frame clones and leaves some out. Among some 51,000 clones listed, approximately 78% were seen once. For these receptors, no antigen is known. Material: PBMCs, obtained from a glioma patient whose treatment included an IDH1 peptide vaccine. Receptors were obtained from a woman aged 40-49 years with glioma.

The V gene is TRBV6-1, the J gene TRBJ2-7; 10 bases are shared with TRBD1. V dropped 6 bases and J dropped 2; count of bases not matched to a gene: 4. Germline V gives CDR1 MNHNS, CDR2 SASEGT. This CDR3 spans 14 amino acids. Here the CDR3 DNA reads TGTGCCAGCAGACGGGGGACAGGGGCCTACGAGCAGTACTTC. Amino acid sequence: CASRRGTGAYEQYF.

The chain recombines TRBV6-4 with TRBJ2-3, with D possibly being TRBD2 (6 bases). V lost 3 bases to trimming and J lost 3 bases, with 13 bases between them. The CDR3 loop spans 15 amino acids. Germline CDR1 and CDR2: MRHNA and SNTAGT. This CDR3 reads CASSDGTSLTDTQYF. The CDR3 region has the DNA TGTGCCAGCAGTGATGGAACTAGCCTTACAGATACGCAGTATTTT.

The chain links TRBV5-1 to TRBJ2-5, with 8 bases fitting TRBD1. The ends lost 4 bases at V and 4 bases at J; junction bases unmatched: 6. The CDR3 sequence is 14 residues long. Looked up from germline, CDR1 is SGHRS and CDR2 is YFSETQ. CDR3 sequence (DNA): TGCGCCAGCAGCCTGACAGGGGACGGAGAGACCCAGTACTTC. Encoded protein: CASSLTGDGETQYF.

The chain recombines TRBV27 with TRBJ1-1; the D is unclear. V gave up 8 bases and J gave up 5 bases, with 12 bases separating them. The CDR3 runs 12 residues. Germline V gene lookup returns CDR1 MNHEY and CDR2 SMNVEV (reference sequence). The CDR3 sequence: CASGPGRTEAFF. Written as DNA, the CDR3 is TGTGCCAGCGGTCCTGGGCGGACTGAAGCTTTCTTT.

This clone was counted once. The chain combines TRBV6-6 with TRBJ2-3; possible D gene TRBD1, 6 bases. The CDR3 is 14 residues long. In germline, CDR1 is MNHNY, CDR2 SVGAGI (reference sequence). The germline V and J ends were trimmed by 3 bases and 3 bases, with 10 bases remaining between them. The CDR3 DNA is TGTGCCAGCAGTTATGGGACATTGACAGATACGCAGTATTTT. This translates into CASSYGTLTDTQYF.

V is TRBV5-4 and J is TRBJ1-2; no firm D call. In germline, CDR1 is SGHNT, CDR2 YYREEE (reference sequence). With 3 bases removed from V and 4 bases from J, the gap between germline ends came to 7 bases. This CDR3 is built from 12 residues. CDR3 protein: CASSSTRYGYTF. In DNA form, the CDR3 reads TGTGCCAGCAGCTCCACTCGCTATGGCTACACCTTC.

V is TRBV25-1 and J is TRBJ1-2, with D perhaps TRBD1 (6 bases). The length of the CDR3 is 11 residues. Trimming cost V 10 bases and J 4 bases, with 10 bases left between them. Germline lookup yields CDR1 MGHDK and CDR2 SYGVNS. The CDR3 spells CATTGSYGYTF. The CDR3 coding sequence is TGTGCCACCACAGGGTCCTATGGCTACACCTTC.

This clone was observed a single time. V gene TRBV13 combines with J gene TRBJ2-3; a weak D match, TRBD1 (5 bases). The CDR3 length is 14 residues. V shed 6 bases and J shed 4 bases, with 14 bases lying between them. Germline V gives CDR1 PRHDT, CDR2 FYEKMQ (reference sequence). The CDR3 coding sequence is TGTGCCAGCAGGTCGCAGGGAAGCGCAGATACGCAGTATTTT. Its protein is CASRSQGSADTQYF.

This chain uses TRBV9 with TRBJ2-5; 9 bases agree with TRBD2. The junction had 4 bases not matched to a gene; V was cut back by 3 bases and J by 13 bases. Germline V gene sequence: CDR1 SGDLS, CDR2 YYNGEE. The length of the CDR3 is 11 residues. The CDR3 DNA follows: TGTGCCAGCAGCGCCGCGGGGGGGATGTACTTC. It yields the protein CASSAAGGMYF.

The chain uses TRBV5-1 and TRBJ2-5; D is perhaps TRBD1 or TRBD2 (5 bases each). The germline V and J ends were trimmed by 0 bases and 4 bases, with 10 bases remaining between them. The CDR3 is made up of 14 amino acids. Germline CDR1 SGHRS, CDR2 YFSETQ. The CDR3 nucleotides read TGCGCCAGCAGCTTGGTGGGGGACCCAGAGACCCAGTACTTC. This sequence encodes CASSLVGDPETQYF.

On this clone: A read error may account for a junction end that differs from germline. The chain recombines TRBV6-5 with TRBJ1-2, with 7 positions matching TRBD1. The CDR3 covers 13 residues. Germline-derived CDR1 and CDR2 are MNHEY and SVGAGI. The DNA for the CDR3 is TGTGCCAGCAGTAACAGGGGAAACTATGGCCACACCTTC. This translates into CASSNRGNYGHTF.

CDR3 in DNA: TGCGCCAGCAGTGGTAACCGGGACAGAGTCACAGATACGCAGTATTTT. As protein: CASSGNRDRVTDTQYF. V is TRBV10-1 and J is TRBJ2-3; 7 bases align to TRBD1. Germline trimming cut 4 bases from V and 2 bases from J; bases unmatched to any gene: 9. Looked up from germline, CDR1 is WNHNN and CDR2 is SYGVQD (reference sequence). The length of the CDR3 is 16 residues.

The chain links TRBV30 to TRBJ2-1, with a tentative D call TRBD2 (5 bases). This CDR3 is 14 amino acids long. From germline, CDR1 is GTSNPN and CDR2 SVGIG (reference sequence). Trimming stripped 6 bases from V and 3 bases from J, with 15 bases between. In DNA, the CDR3 is TGTGCCTGTTACCCCTCTGGACTCTACAATGAGCAGTTCTTC. Its protein is CACYPSGLYNEQFF.

The chain couples TRBV4-3 to TRBJ2-3; 12 bases align to TRBD2. Germline CDR1 reads LGHNA; CDR2 reads YSLEER. The CDR3 length is 18 residues. J was trimmed by 0 bases and V by 1 base; bases with no gene match: 5. CDR3 protein: CASSQVLAGGSSTDTQYF. The CDR3 DNA is TGCGCCAGCAGCCAAGTACTAGCGGGGGGCTCTAGCACAGATACGCAGTATTTT.

The chain recombines TRBV5-1 with TRBJ2-7; D gene ambiguous. Trimming removed 1 base from V and 0 bases from J, with 14 bases in between. The CDR3 runs 16 residues. Per the germline V gene, CDR1 is SGHRS and CDR2 is YFSETQ. The CDR3, as DNA: TGCGCCAGCAGCTTGAGAGGCACCCCTTTCTCCTACGAGCAGTACTTC. It codes for CASSLRGTPFSYEQYF. The entire variable domain, with the rest obtained from reference TRBV5-1 and TRBJ2-7, is as follows: KAGVTQTPRYLIKTRGQQVTLSCSPISGHRSVSWYQQTPGQGLQFLFEYFSETQRNKGNFPGRFSGRQFSNSRSEMNVSTLELGDSALYLCASSLRGTPFSYEQYFGPGTRLTVT.

This clone was detected only a few times. The rearrangement joins TRBV2 to TRBJ1-3; tentative D call: TRBD1 (5 bases). This CDR3 is 16 amino acids long. Trimming took 8 bases from V and 0 from J, leaving 17 bases between them. Germline V gene lookup returns CDR1 SNHLY and CDR2 FYNNEI. CDR3 loop: CASLKSRTSSGNTIYF. For the CDR3, the DNA is TGTGCCAGCCTCAAGTCCAGGACATCCTCTGGAAACACCATATATTTT.

The J gene is TRBJ2-7, the V gene TRBV12-5; a weak D match, TRBD2 (5 bases). With 5 bases removed from V and 8 bases from J, the gap between germline ends came to 10 bases. Looked up from germline, CDR1 is LGHNT and CDR2 is FRNRAP. The length of the CDR3 is 11 residues. Here the CDR3 DNA reads TGTGCTAGTGGTATAGACGGGAAGCAGTACTTC. This codes for CASGIDGKQYF. Together with reference TRBV12-5 and TRBJ2-7, the CDR3 gives the full variable domain: DARVTQTPRHKVTEMGQEVTMRCQPILGHNTVFWYRQTMMQGLELLAYFRNRAPLDDSGMPKDRFSAEMPDATLATLKIQPSEPRDSAVYFCASGIDGKQYFGPGTRLTVT.

The V and J genes are TRBV5-4 and TRBJ2-5; TRBD1 is a possible D gene (6 bases). Trimming took 2 bases from V and 4 from J, leaving 9 bases between them. The CDR3 consists of 13 residues. Germline CDR1 SGHNT, CDR2 YYREEE (reference sequence). CDR3 DNA sequence: TGTGCCAGCAGCTTAGGGGGATCAGAGACCCAGTACTTC. This sequence encodes CASSLGGSETQYF.

V gene TRBV19 combines with J gene TRBJ1-2; D might be TRBD1 (5 bases). The germline V and J ends were trimmed by 9 bases and 3 bases, with 14 bases remaining between them. Germline V gene data show CDR1 as LNHDA and CDR2 as SQIVND (reference sequence). This CDR3 is built from 13 residues. In DNA form, the CDR3 reads TGTGCCAGCCGGGAGGGGACGGACTATGGCTACACCTTC. Residues: CASREGTDYGYTF.

V usage is TRBV5-4 and J usage is TRBJ2-5, with TRBD2 matching over 10 bases. CDR3 length: 14 amino acids. The V and J ends lost 4 bases and 3 bases, in that order; junction bases with no gene match: 3. Germline V gene sequence: CDR1 SGHNT, CDR2 YYREEE (reference sequence). Here the CDR3 DNA reads TGTGCCAGCAGCCGCGGACTAGCGGAAGAGACCCAGTACTTC. It codes for CASSRGLAEETQYF.

The rearrangement uses TRBV6-6 and TRBJ1-1, with TRBD1 matching 7 bases. Germline values: CDR1 MNHNY, CDR2 SVGAGI (reference sequence). V shed 7 bases and J 3 bases; nucleotides not matched to a gene: 11. CDR3 length: 15 residues. As DNA, the CDR3 is TGTGCCAGCATCCCAGACAGGGTCGTTTACACTGAAGCTTTCTTT. It codes for CASIPDRVVYTEAFF.

The chain is built from TRBV4-3 and TRBJ1-6; 7 nucleotides match TRBD1. CDR3 length equals 13 residues. Per the germline V gene, CDR1 is LGHNA and CDR2 is YSLEER. The trim removed 4 bases at V and 8 bases at J, leaving 2 bases unmatched. The CDR3 loop is CASSRQGDSPLHF. The DNA for the CDR3 is TGCGCCAGCAGCCGGCAGGGGGATTCACCCCTCCACTTT.